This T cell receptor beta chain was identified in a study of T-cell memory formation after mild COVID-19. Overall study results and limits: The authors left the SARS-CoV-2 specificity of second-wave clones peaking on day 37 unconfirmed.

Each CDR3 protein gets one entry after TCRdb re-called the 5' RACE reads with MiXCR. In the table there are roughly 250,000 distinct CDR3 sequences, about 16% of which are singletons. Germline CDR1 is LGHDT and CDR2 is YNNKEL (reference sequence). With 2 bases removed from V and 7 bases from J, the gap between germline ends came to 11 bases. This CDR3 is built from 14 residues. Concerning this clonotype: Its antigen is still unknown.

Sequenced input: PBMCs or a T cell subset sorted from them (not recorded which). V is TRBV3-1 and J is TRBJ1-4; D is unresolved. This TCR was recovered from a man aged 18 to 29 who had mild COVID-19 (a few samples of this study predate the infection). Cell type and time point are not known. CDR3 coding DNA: TGTGCCAGCAGCCAAAACAGTCGGGGTGAAAAACTGTTTTTT. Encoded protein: CASSQNSRGEKLFF.